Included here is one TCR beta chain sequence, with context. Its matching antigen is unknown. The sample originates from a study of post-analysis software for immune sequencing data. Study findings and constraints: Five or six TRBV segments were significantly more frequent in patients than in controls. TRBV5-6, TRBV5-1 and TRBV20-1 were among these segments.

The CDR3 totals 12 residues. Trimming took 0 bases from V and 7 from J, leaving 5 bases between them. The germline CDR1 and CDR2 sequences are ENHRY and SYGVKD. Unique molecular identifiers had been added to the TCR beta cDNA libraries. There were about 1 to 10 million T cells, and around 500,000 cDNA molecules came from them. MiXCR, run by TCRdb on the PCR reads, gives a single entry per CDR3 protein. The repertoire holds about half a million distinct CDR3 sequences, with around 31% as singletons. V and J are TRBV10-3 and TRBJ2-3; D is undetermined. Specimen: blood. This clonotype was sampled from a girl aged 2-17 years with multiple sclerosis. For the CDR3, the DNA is TGTGCCATCAGTGAGTCCGAGTATACGCAGTATTTT. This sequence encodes CAISESEYTQYF.